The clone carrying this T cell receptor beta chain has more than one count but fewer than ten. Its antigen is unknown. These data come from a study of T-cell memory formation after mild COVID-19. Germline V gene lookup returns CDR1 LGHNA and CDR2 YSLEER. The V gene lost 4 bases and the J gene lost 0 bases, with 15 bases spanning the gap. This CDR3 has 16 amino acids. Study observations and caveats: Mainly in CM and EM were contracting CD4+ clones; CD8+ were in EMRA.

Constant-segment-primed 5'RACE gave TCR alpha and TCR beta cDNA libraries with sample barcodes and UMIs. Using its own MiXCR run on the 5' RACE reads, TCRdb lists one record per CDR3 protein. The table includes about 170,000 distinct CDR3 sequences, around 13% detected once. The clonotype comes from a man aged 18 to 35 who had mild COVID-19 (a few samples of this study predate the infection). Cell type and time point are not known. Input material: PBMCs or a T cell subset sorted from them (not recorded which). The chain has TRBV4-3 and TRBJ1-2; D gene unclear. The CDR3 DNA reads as TGCGCCAGCAGCCTCGAGACCGACTCCTCTAACTATGGCTACACCTTC. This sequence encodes CASSLETDSSNYGYTF.